These 28 T cell receptor beta chains share one sample of origin, sequenced in a study of blood T cells in healthy people across ages. A second PCR of about 7 to 11 cycles used a sample-barcoded 5' primer and a J-beta primer mix. In TCRdb, the 5' RACE reads were re-called with MiXCR into one record per CDR3 protein. The sample yields about 760,000 distinct CDR3 sequences, around 25% seen once. These same records also appear under a second study, on T cells of mothers and their children.

Sample: blood. The source of these receptors is a boy aged 10-17 years in good health.

The chain carries TRBV29-1 and TRBJ2-1; tentatively, D is TRBD2 (5 bases). The CDR3 runs to 13 residues. The germline V and J ends were trimmed by 5 bases and 9 bases, with 17 bases remaining between them. The germline CDR1 and CDR2 sequences are SQVTM and ANQGSEA. Written as DNA, the CDR3 is TGCAGCGTTAAGGGCGGGCTCAAGGGTGAGCAGTTCTTC. Translated, it gives CSVKGGLKGEQFF.

CDR3 residues: CASSGRGGREEQFF. For the CDR3, the DNA is TGTGCCAGCAGTGGTCGGGGGGGCCGGGAGGAGCAGTTCTTC. This chain links TRBV2 with TRBJ2-1, with TRBD2 matching over 8 bases. Per the germline V gene, CDR1 is SNHLY and CDR2 is FYNNEI. The trim removed 4 bases at V and 10 bases at J, leaving 9 bases unmatched. CDR3 length equals 14 residues.

This clonotype has more than one count but fewer than ten. At one boundary the junction diverges from the germline segment, which might be a read error. The gene calls are TRBV12-5 and TRBJ1-1, with TRBD1 as a possible D gene (6 bases). Germline-derived CDR1 and CDR2 are LGHNT and FRNRAP. The CDR3 is made up of 14 amino acids. The CDR3 DNA reads TGCGCTAGTGGTTTAGGGGGGGGCGGCACTGAAGCTTTCTTT. Translating gives CASGLGGGGTEAFF.

This clonotype was picked up a small number of times. The chain has TRBV3-1 and TRBJ1-2; D perhaps matches TRBD1 (5 bases). Germline loops: CDR1 LGHDT, CDR2 YNNKEL (reference sequence). V gave up 1 base and J gave up 7 bases, with 10 bases separating them. This CDR3 has 13 residues. Here the CDR3 reads CASSQAGGSGYTF. CDR3 nucleotide sequence: TGTGCCAGCAGCCAAGCTGGGGGGAGTGGCTACACCTTC.

The CDR3 region is CSVAMGGADTQYF. CDR3 nucleotide sequence: TGCAGCGTTGCTATGGGAGGTGCAGATACGCAGTATTTT. This chain connects TRBV29-1 to TRBJ2-3; D might be TRBD2 (6 bases). V was shortened by 4 bases and J by 4 bases, with 12 bases between the two germline ends. The CDR3 has 13 amino acids. Germline CDR1 reads SQVTM; CDR2 reads ANQGSEA.

The rearrangement uses TRBV5-1 and TRBJ2-5, with D perhaps given as TRBD1 or TRBD2 (5 bases each). Germline V gene lookup returns CDR1 SGHRS and CDR2 YFSETQ. Trimming left V 3 bases short and J 3 bases short, with 12 bases between. There are 14 residues in the CDR3. The CDR3 loop reads CASSWGTAEETQYF. Written as DNA, the CDR3 is TGCGCCAGCAGCTGGGGGACGGCTGAAGAGACCCAGTACTTC.

This clonotype came up a few times. V is TRBV28 and J is TRBJ2-1; D ambiguous. From germline, CDR1 is MDHEN and CDR2 SYDVKM. With 6 bases removed from V and 9 bases from J, the gap between germline ends came to 12 bases. This CDR3 contains 12 residues. In nucleotides, the CDR3 is TGTGCCAGCAGCTTCACCGGGTCTGAGCAGTTCTTC. Translation: CASSFTGSEQFF.

This clonotype was observed a handful of times. The chain joins TRBV4-1 to TRBJ2-5, with D maybe TRBD2 (5 bases). Germline CDR1 is MGHRA and CDR2 is YSYEKL. The CDR3 consists of 15 residues. V gave up 1 base and J gave up 1 base, with 10 bases separating them. CDR3 in DNA: TGCGCCAGCAGCCAAGGAGGTAGCGCCCAAGAGACCCAGTACTTC. Amino acid sequence: CASSQGGSAQETQYF.

This clonotype has only a few counts. V is TRBV20-1 and J is TRBJ2-3; 8 nucleotides align to TRBD2. After removal of 5 bases from V and 4 bases from J, the junction contained 17 bases not matched to a gene. This CDR3 is built from 17 residues. Germline V gene lookup returns CDR1 DFQATT and CDR2 SNEGSKA (reference sequence). CDR3 sequence (DNA): TGCAGTGCTCCCCACCCGGGGGGGATTAATTATGCAGATACGCAGTATTTT. Its protein is CSAPHPGGINYADTQYF.

This clonotype was counted a few times. This chain uses TRBV4-1 with TRBJ2-5, with D possibly TRBD2 on 6 matching bases. The germline V gene encodes CDR1 MGHRA and CDR2 YSYEKL. This CDR3 is 18 amino acids long. Trimming removed 1 base from V and 5 bases from J, with 23 bases in between. CDR3 nucleotide sequence: TGCGCCAGCAGCCAAGGTTTGGGGACGGGAGAAGCGGCGGAGACCCAGTACTTC. As protein: CASSQGLGTGEAAETQYF.

In this sample, this clonotype turned up a few times. This chain uses TRBV14 with TRBJ2-1, with D unclear. The V gene's germline CDR1 is SGHDN and CDR2 FVKESK. V was cut by 1 base and J by 4 bases, with 11 bases left in between. This CDR3 comprises 15 residues. The chain's CDR3 is CASSQAGTSYNEQFF. CDR3 DNA sequence: TGTGCCAGCAGCCAAGCTGGAACCTCGTACAATGAGCAGTTCTTC.

Comments on this clonotype: One end of the junction fails to match germline, which may point to a read error. The chain employs TRBV5-6 and TRBJ1-4; D might be TRBD1 (6 bases). CDR3 size: 14 residues. Germline CDR1 and CDR2: SGHDT and YYEEEE. The CDR3 protein is CASSPTGVLEKLIF. The CDR3 region has the DNA TGTGCCAGCAGCCCGACAGGCGTACTCGAAAAACTGATTTTT. Together with reference TRBV5-6 and TRBJ1-4, the CDR3 gives the full variable domain: DAGVTQSPTHLIKTRGQQVTLRCSPKSGHDTVSWYQQALGQGPQFIFQYYEEEERQRGNFPDRFSGHQFPNYSSELNVNALLLGDSALYLCASSPTGVLEKLIFGSGTQLSVL.

V usage is TRBV7-8 and J usage is TRBJ2-5, with TRBD2 identical over 9 bases. Germline loops: CDR1 SGHVS, CDR2 FQNEAQ. The ends lost 5 bases at V and 8 bases at J; junction bases unmatched: 15. The CDR3 spans 16 residues. The CDR3 coding sequence is TGTGCCAGCAGCCTGACTAGTGCTAGCGGGGTAGTCACCCAGTACTTC. It is translated as CASSLTSASGVVTQYF.

V and J are TRBV28 and TRBJ2-2; D is ambiguous. V lost 6 bases and J lost 4, with 15 bases in between. CDR1 is MDHEN, CDR2 SYDVKM, per germline. The CDR3 spans 15 residues. The DNA of the CDR3 is TGTGCCAGCAGACATAATTACGAACCCACCGGGGAGCTGTTTTTT. It codes for CASRHNYEPTGELFF.

This clonotype was detected a few times. The chain is built from TRBV13 and TRBJ2-7; tentatively, D is TRBD1 (5 bases). Trimming cost V 1 base and J 2 bases, with 15 bases left between them. Germline-derived CDR1 and CDR2 are PRHDT and FYEKMQ (reference sequence). This CDR3 is 16 amino acids long. DNA for the CDR3: TGTGCCAGCAGCTTAGCCTCACAGACAGATACCTACGAGCAGTACTTC. It is translated as CASSLASQTDTYEQYF.

Only a few counts were recorded for this clonotype. The chain combines TRBV28 with TRBJ1-1, with D uncertain. Trimming cost V 3 bases and J 0 bases, with 11 bases left between them. Germline lookup yields CDR1 MDHEN and CDR2 SYDVKM. CDR3 length: 15 amino acids. CDR3 region: CASSFDREMNTEAFF. CDR3 bases: TGTGCCAGCAGTTTCGACCGAGAAATGAACACTGAAGCTTTCTTT.

This clonotype came up a few times. This chain links TRBV4-1 with TRBJ2-1, with a weak D call TRBD1 (6 bases). Germline V gene lookup returns CDR1 MGHRA and CDR2 YSYEKL. The ends were cut back, 0 bases at V and 6 bases at J, with 9 bases in the middle. The CDR3 totals 14 residues. CDR3 loop: CASSQDRGPNEQFF. CDR3 sequence (DNA): TGCGCCAGCAGCCAAGACAGGGGACCCAATGAGCAGTTCTTC.

This sequence joins TRBV28 and TRBJ2-5; weak D call: TRBD2 (5 bases). Between the trimmed V and J ends, which lost 2 bases and 7 bases, there was a span of 11 bases. CDR1 is MDHEN, CDR2 SYDVKM, per germline. The length of the CDR3 is 13 residues. The CDR3 nucleotides are TGTGCCAGCAGTTTACCCCGGGGAACGACCCAGTACTTC. Amino acids: CASSLPRGTTQYF.

This clonotype was counted only a few times. The chain uses TRBV20-1 and TRBJ1-4, with D unresolved. The ends were cut back, 5 bases at V and 5 bases at J, with 15 bases in the middle. Per germline, CDR1 DFQATT and CDR2 SNEGSKA (reference sequence). CDR3 length equals 14 residues. The CDR3 region has the DNA TGCAGTGCTTTAAGTGGACGGCTAAATGAAAAACTGTTTTTT. Translated: CSALSGRLNEKLFF.

This chain links TRBV7-8 with TRBJ2-5, with 11 bases lining up with TRBD2. The CDR3 has 18 amino acids. Germline V gives CDR1 SGHVS, CDR2 FQNEAQ. Unmatched junction bases numbered 8, after V lost 1 base and J lost 1 base. Written as DNA, the CDR3 is TGTGCCAGCAGCTTAGGGGGGTCTAGCGGGGGGCCCCAAGAGACCCAGTACTTC. Translating gives CASSLGGSSGGPQETQYF.

The gene calls are TRBV7-9 and TRBJ2-3, with D perhaps matching TRBD1 (6 bases). The ends were cut back, 5 bases at V and 8 bases at J, with 17 bases in the middle. CDR3 length equals 14 residues. Germline V gene lookup returns CDR1 SEHNR and CDR2 FQNEAQ (reference sequence). The CDR3 sequence is CASSPPADSLTQYF. The DNA of the CDR3 is TGTGCCAGCAGCCCCCCCGCGGACAGTCTTACGCAGTATTTT.

The chain is built from TRBV28 and TRBJ2-1; D is perhaps TRBD1 (6 bases). Trimming removed 5 bases at V and 3 bases at J, with 11 bases between. This CDR3 region has 14 residues. CDR1 and CDR2 from the germline V gene are MDHEN and SYDVKM. CDR3 sequence: CASSQGSFYNEQFF. The CDR3 DNA sequence: TGTGCCAGCAGTCAGGGGTCATTCTACAATGAGCAGTTCTTC.

This clonotype has only a few counts. The rearrangement links TRBV4-1 to TRBJ1-1, with D hard to call. The germline V gene has CDR1 MGHRA and CDR2 YSYEKL. The ends were cut back, 0 bases at V and 3 bases at J, with 8 bases in the middle. This CDR3 comprises 14 residues. The CDR3 DNA is TGCGCCAGCAGCCAAGAGGCGGCGGACACTGAAGCTTTCTTT. It yields the protein CASSQEAADTEAFF.

This clonotype was seen a few times. The chain employs TRBV29-1 and TRBJ2-7; maybe TRBD2 (6 bases). Germline V lookup: CDR1 SQVTM, CDR2 ANQGSEA. Trimming pared 3 bases from V and 7 bases from J, leaving 13 bases between. CDR3 length equals 12 residues. DNA of the CDR3: TGCAGCGTTGATCCGGGGGTAGGGGAGCAGTACTTC. Protein product: CSVDPGVGEQYF.

The gene calls are TRBV28 and TRBJ2-7, with 8 bases matching TRBD1. With the DNA end fitting TRBJ2-5 better, the J assignment may be wrong. Germline V gene data show CDR1 as MDHEN and CDR2 as SYDVKM. There are 13 residues in the CDR3. The CDR3 is CASTGGWGETQYF. In DNA form, the CDR3 reads TGTGCCAGCACAGGGGGCTGGGGAGAGACCCAGTACTTC.

V and J are TRBV21-1 and TRBJ2-2. TRBV21-1 represents a pseudogene. The CDR3 contains 13 residues. The CDR3 DNA reads TGTGCCAGCAGGCAGCATTGCACCGGGGAGCTGTTTTTT. Translation: CASRQHCTGELFF.

The chain recombines TRBV28 with TRBJ2-1; the D gene is possibly TRBD2 (6 bases). CDR3 size: 12 residues. The V gene's germline CDR1 is MDHEN and CDR2 SYDVKM. Trimming pared 10 bases from V and 9 bases from J, leaving 16 bases between. The CDR3 region is CATGLRAGEQFF. DNA for the CDR3: TGTGCCACTGGGCTGAGAGCGGGTGAGCAGTTCTTC. The complete variable domain, with remaining parts taken from reference TRBV28 and TRBJ2-1, reads DVKVTQSSRYLVKRTGEKVFLECVQDMDHENMFWYRQDPGLGLRLIYFSYDVKMKEKGDIPEGYSVSREKKERFSLILESASTNQTSMYLCATGLRAGEQFFGPGTRLTVL.

This clonotype showed up many times. The chain is built from TRBV9 and TRBJ2-5, with 7 bases aligning to TRBD2. The CDR3 runs to 15 residues. The V gene end was trimmed by 3 bases and the J gene end by 4 bases; junction bases not matched to a gene: 9. CDR1 is SGDLS and CDR2 is YYNGEE in the germline V gene. The DNA of the CDR3 is TGTGCCAGCAGCGCCTCGGTGGGAGGGCGAGAGACCCAGTACTTC. It is translated as CASSASVGGRETQYF.